This T cell receptor beta chain was captured by sequencing in a study of blood T cells in healthy people across ages. V dropped 6 bases and J dropped 0 bases, with 12 bases sitting between them. Germline CDR1 is DFQATT and CDR2 is SNEGSKA (reference sequence). The CDR3 is 13 amino acids. With a J-beta primer mix and a sample-barcoded 5' primer, a second PCR ran about 6 to 11 cycles. TCRdb used MiXCR to reprocess the 5' RACE reads, holding one entry per CDR3 protein. The sample shows 350,000 to 450,000 distinct CDR3 sequences, 50% to 60% of them seen only once. The sequence was collected from a man aged 60-69 years in good health. Material: blood. V and J are TRBV20-1 and TRBJ2-7; D might be TRBD1 (6 bases). This CDR3 reads CSAPTGFSYEQYF. The CDR3 DNA reads TGCAGTGCCCCGACAGGCTTCTCCTACGAGCAGTACTTC.